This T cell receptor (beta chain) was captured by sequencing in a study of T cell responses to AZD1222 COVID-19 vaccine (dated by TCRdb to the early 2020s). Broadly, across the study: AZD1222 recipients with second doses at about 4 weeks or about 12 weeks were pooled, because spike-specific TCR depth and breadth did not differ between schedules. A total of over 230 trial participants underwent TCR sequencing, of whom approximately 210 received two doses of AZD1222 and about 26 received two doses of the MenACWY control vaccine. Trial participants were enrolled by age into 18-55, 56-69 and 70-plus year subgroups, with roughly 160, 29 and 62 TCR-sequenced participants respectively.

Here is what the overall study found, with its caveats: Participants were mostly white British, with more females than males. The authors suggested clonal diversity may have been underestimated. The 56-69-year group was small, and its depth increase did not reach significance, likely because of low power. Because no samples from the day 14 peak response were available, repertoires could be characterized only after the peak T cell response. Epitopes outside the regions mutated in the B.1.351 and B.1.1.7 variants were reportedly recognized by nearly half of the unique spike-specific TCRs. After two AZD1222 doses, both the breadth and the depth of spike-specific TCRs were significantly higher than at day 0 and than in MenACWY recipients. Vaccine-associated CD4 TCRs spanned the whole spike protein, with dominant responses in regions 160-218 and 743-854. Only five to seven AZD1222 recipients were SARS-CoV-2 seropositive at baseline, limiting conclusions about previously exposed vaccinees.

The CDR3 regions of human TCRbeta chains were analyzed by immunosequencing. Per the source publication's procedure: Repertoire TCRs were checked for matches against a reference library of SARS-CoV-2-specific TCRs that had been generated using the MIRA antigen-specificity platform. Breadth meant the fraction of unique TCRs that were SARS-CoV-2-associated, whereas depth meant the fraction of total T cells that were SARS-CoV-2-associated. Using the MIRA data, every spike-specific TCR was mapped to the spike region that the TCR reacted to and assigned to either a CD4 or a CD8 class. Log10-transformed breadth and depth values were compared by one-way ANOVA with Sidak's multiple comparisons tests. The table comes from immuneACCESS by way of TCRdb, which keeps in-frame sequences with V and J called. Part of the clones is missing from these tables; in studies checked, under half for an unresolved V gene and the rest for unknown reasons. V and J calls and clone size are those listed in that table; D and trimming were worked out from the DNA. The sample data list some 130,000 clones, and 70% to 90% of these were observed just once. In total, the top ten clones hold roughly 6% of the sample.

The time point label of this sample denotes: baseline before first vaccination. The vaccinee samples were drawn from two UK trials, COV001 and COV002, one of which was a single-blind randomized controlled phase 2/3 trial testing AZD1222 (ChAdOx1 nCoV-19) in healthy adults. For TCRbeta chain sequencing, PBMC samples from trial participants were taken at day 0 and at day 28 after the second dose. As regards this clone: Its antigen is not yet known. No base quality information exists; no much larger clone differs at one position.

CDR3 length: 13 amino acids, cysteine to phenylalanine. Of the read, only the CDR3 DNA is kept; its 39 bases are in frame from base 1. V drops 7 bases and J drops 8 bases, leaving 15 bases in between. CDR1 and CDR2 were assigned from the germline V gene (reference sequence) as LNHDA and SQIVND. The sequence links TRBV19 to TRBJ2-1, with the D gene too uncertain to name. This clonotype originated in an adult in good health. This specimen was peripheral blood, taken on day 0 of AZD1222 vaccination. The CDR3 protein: CASTGDVFYEQFF. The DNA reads TGTGCCAGTACCGGCGACGTTTTCTATGAGCAGTTCTTC.